This TCR beta chain comes out of a study of T cells in localized non-small cell lung cancer (dated by TCRdb to the early 2020s). At the level of the whole study: The study examined T cell repertoires in 200 to 300 patients with early-stage NSCLC and compared tumors with uninvolved tumor-adjacent lungs. The cohort comprised a few hundred treatment-naïve NSCLC patients with resected, localized lung tumors. Of the NSCLC patients, 120 to 150 were male and about a hundred were female, and the mean age was approximately 66 years.

What the study reported, not specific to this receptor: Because of the exploratory design, TCR variables were selected using unadjusted p-values without false-discovery rate correction. Higher blood T cell density associated with longer overall survival, while higher adjacent-lung clonality associated with shorter survival. Of the top 100 tumor clones, a median of roughly 53 were detected in paired uninvolved adjacent lung; approximately 30 were also among that lung's top 100. Because multi-region sequencing of the tumors was not done, intratumor heterogeneity could not be ruled out. Uninvolved tumor-adjacent lung showed the highest T cell clonality, higher than tumor, which suggests more focused antigenic responses in the uninvolved tumor-adjacent lung.

The immunoSEQ Assay was used to sequence TCR beta CDR3 regions from DNA. In the authors' own workflow: To compute T cell density, TCR beta template counts were normalized to usable DNA, which was estimated by amplifying housekeeping genes. Using the preseqR package, richness was estimated by extrapolating to 120,000 templates for tissue samples and 400,000 templates for PBMC samples. Clonality was defined as one minus Pielou's evenness. Tissue-enriched TCRs were identified through differential abundance testing performed on productive amino-acid clonotypes, with a minimum total count of 5 and an alpha of 0.1. The Jaccard Index and the Morisita Overlap Index were used to measure how much the repertoires overlapped between compartments. GLIPH clustered TCR beta CDR3s with public tetramer-defined viral CDR3s; viral motifs required at least three viral sequences plus V-gene enrichment. In TCRdb, the immuneACCESS table is reduced to in-frame sequences with V and J assigned. These tables do not hold every clone; where another copy was compared, an unresolved V gene accounts for under half, and the others remain unexplained. V, J and clone size reflect that table, while D and trimming were determined from the DNA. The sample table lists approximately 67,000 clones, just under 85% of them with a count of one. The top ten constitute about 13% of the sample.

This clone was seen only a few times. Its antigen remains unidentified. No base quality values were provided; no much bigger clone lies one nucleotide off. V is shortened by 0 bases, J by 7 bases, and the region joining them spans 12 bases. The germline V gene (reference sequence) supplies CDR1 MNHEY and CDR2 SMNVEV. The CDR3 contains 14 residues, cysteine and phenylalanine counted. Just CDR3 DNA is preserved here, 42 bases in frame from base 1. At diagnosis, tumor, uninvolved tumor-adjacent lung and peripheral blood were collected and then preserved as a mix of FFPE and fresh-frozen material. For TCR repertoire profiling, blood samples were analyzed in the form of peripheral blood mononuclear cells.

This clonotype was sampled from a female donor of 60 years or more with stage I lung adenocarcinoma. The chain joins TRBV27 to TRBJ1-2, and TRBD1 may be the D gene, going by 6 matching bases. The sample in question was peripheral blood, obtained before any cancer treatment. The CDR3 reads as follows: CASSLSGGSGGYTF. The DNA sequence reads TGTGCCAGCAGTTTATCTGGGGGCTCGGGTGGCTACACCTTC.